Listed below are T cell receptor beta chains from one sample, sequenced in a study of blood T cell repertoires in COVID-19. Using immunoSEQ multiplex PCR, the repertoire was profiled, and TCRdb retains in-frame clones only, with some absent. Of some 390,000 clones in the sample, roughly 86% were seen once. Sequenced material: peripheral blood. The receptors come from a human donor in a cohort sampled during active COVID-19. The CDR3 runs from the conserved cysteine through the conserved F or W. The order of the fields is CDR3 protein, V gene.

CASSSHRGSTEAFF TRBV7-9
CASSPRLASVGNEQFF TRBV4-1
CASSSSRAGDEQYF TRBV6-5
CASSLDPGQLFYEQYF TRBV5-1
CASSLNSGNTIYF TRBV7-2
CASSVPGGYNQPQHF TRBV9
CASSLGHYGSYEQYF TRBV6-5
CASSDLGQGQSLHF TRBV2
CASIPGPMNTEAFF TRBV5-6
CASSLVSGGVGDEKLFF TRBV7-9
CASSQGGSKVGEKLFF TRBV3-1/TRBV3-2
CASSLEGPGNTIYF TRBV7-6
CASSVDRGDSPLHF TRBV9
CASSPMDKGYTF TRBV18
CAWTRGDPGGYTF TRBV30
CAWSLREDYGYTF TRBV30
CASSLASTRKAFF TRBV5-1